The T cell receptor (beta chain) under discussion was sequenced for a study of blood T cell repertoires in COVID-19. On the study more broadly: From the United States, Italy and Spain came samples of acute and convalescent COVID-19.

With V trimmed by 7 bases and J by 5 bases, 12 bases remained unmatched. The CDR3 runs to 15 residues. CDR1 SGHNT and CDR2 YYREEE come from the germline V gene (reference sequence). The data were produced by immunoSEQ multiplex PCR, yet TCRdb's version contains in-frame clones alone and is incomplete. The sample holds about 220,000 clones, 83% seen once. The chain couples TRBV5-4 to TRBJ2-7; 10 bases match TRBD2. This TCR derives from a woman between 40 and 50 years old who had been exposed to COVID-19. Material: PBMCs or T cells enriched from blood (not recorded which). CDR3 region: CASALGGTSVHEQYF. The CDR3 DNA is TGTGCCAGCGCCCTCGGAGGGACTAGCGTCCACGAGCAGTACTTC.